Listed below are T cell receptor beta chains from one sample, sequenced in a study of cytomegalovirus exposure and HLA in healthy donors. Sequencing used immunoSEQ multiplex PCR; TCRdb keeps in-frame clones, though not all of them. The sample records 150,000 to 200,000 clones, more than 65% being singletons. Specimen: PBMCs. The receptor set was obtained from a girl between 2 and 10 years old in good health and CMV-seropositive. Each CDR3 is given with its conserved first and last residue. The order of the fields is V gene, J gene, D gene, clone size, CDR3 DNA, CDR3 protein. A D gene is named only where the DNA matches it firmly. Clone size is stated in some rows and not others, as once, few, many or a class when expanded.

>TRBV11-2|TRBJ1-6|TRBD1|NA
TGTGCCAGCAGCCACGGACAGGGCGCTGGTTCACCCCTCCACTTT
CASSHGQGAGSPLHF
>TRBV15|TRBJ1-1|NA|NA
TGTGCCACCAGGGCAGCGAGGAACACTGAAGCTTTCTTT
CATRAARNTEAFF
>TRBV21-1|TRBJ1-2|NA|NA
TGTGCCAGCAGCAAAGCCCCGGACAGGGGAGGCTATGGCTACACCTTC
CASSKAPDRGGYGYTF
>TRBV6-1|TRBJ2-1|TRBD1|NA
TGTGCCAGCAGTGGTAAGACAGGGCCTTTATCCTACAATGAGCAGTTCTTC
CASSGKTGPLSYNEQFF
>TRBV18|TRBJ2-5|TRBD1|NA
TGTGCCAGCTCACAAGGGACAGGGTTTTTTCAAGAGACCCAGTACTTC
CASSQGTGFFQETQYF
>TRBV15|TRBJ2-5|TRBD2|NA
TGTGCCACCAGCAGAGATTTATTGGGGGACACTAGCGGGAGTACAGAGACCCAGTACTTC
CATSRDLLGDTSGSTETQYF
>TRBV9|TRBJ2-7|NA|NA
TGTGCCAGCAGCCAGCAGCCCCTCGGGGTCAACGAGCAGTACTTC
CASSQQPLGVNEQYF
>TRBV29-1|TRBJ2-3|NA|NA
TGCAGCGTTGCCAGGGGCCCCTCGGATACGCAGTATTTT
CSVARGPSDTQYF
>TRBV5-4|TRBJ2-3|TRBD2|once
TGTGCCAGCAGCCCACCGGGACTAGCGTCAGATACGCAGTATTTT
CASSPPGLASDTQYF
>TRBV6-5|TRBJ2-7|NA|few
TGTGCCACCAGTGCAGGATTCGAGCAGTACTTC
CATSAGFEQYF
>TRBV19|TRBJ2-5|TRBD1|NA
TGTGCCAGTAGTATTCCGGACAGGCGGGAGACCCAGTACTTC
CASSIPDRRETQYF
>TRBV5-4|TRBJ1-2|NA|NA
TGTGCCAGCAGCTTGGTAATCAGTGATAACTATGGCTACACCTTC
CASSLVISDNYGYTF
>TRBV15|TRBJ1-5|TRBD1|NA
TGTGCCACCAGCCGGAACAGGGGTGGCAATCAGCCCCAGCATTTT
CATSRNRGGNQPQHF
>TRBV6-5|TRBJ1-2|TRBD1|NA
TGTGCCAGCAGCTTAACCTACCAGGGGGCAAGTGGCTACACCTTC
CASSLTYQGASGYTF
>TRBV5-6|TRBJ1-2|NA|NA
TGTGCCAGCAGCTTGGAAACAGTGCCCTATGGCTACACCTTC
CASSLETVPYGYTF
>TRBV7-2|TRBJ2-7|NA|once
TGTGCCAGCAGCTTACGGAGACAGAGCTCCTACGAGCAGTACTTC
CASSLRRQSSYEQYF